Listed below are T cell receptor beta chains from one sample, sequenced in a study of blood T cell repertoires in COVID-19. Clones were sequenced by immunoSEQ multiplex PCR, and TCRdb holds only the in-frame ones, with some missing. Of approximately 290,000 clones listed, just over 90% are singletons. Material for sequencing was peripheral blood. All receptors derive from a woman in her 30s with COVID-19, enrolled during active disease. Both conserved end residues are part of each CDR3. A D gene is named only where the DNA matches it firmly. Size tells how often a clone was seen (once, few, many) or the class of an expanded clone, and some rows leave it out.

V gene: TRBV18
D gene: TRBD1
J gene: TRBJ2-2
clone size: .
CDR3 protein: CASSRSQGETGELFF
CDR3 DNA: TGTGCCAGCTCTAGATCCCAGGGGGAAACCGGGGAGCTGTTTTTT

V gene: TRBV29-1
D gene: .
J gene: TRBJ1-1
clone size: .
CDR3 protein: CSVHKDRDIGKAFF
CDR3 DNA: TGCAGCGTACATAAAGACCGGGACATTGGCAAGGCTTTCTTT

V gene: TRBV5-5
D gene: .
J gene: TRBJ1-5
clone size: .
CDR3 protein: CASSLNRVLNQPQHF
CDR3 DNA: TGTGCCAGCAGCTTGAACAGGGTTCTAAATCAGCCCCAGCATTTT

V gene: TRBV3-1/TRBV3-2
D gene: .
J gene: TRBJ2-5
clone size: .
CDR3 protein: CASSQARLEGQETQYF
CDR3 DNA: TGTGCCAGCAGCCAAGCCCGACTAGAGGGGCAAGAGACCCAGTACTTC

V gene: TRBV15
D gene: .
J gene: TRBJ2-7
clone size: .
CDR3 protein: CATSLKRLMVYEQYF
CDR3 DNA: TGTGCCACCAGCCTAAAGAGACTAATGGTCTACGAGCAGTACTTC

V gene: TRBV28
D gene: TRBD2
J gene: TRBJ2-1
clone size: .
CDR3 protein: CASSLRLAGYEQFF
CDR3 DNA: TGTGCCAGCAGTTTAAGACTAGCGGGCTATGAGCAGTTCTTC

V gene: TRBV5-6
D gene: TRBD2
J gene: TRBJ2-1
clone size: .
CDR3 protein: CASNTGRLAGDEQFF
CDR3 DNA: TGTGCCAGCAACACTGGGCGGCTAGCGGGAGACGAGCAGTTCTTC

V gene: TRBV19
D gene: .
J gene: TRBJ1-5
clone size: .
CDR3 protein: CASSIIDSTNQPQHF
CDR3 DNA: TGTGCCAGTAGTATTATAGACAGCACAAATCAGCCCCAGCATTTT

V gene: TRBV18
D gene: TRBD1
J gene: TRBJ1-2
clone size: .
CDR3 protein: CASSPGTGLNYGYTF
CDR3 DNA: TGTGCCAGCTCACCCGGGACAGGGCTTAACTATGGCTACACCTTC

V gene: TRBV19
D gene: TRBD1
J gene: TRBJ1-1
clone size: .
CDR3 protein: CASRQGGLTEAFF
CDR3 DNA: TGTGCCAGCAGACAGGGAGGATTGACTGAAGCTTTCTTT

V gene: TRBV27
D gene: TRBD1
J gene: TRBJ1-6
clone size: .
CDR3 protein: CASSPRDSSNSPLHF
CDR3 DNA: TGTGCCAGCAGTCCCCGGGACAGCTCAAATTCACCCCTCCACTTT

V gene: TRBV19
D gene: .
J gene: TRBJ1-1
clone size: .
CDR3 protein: CASRRHAMNTEAFF
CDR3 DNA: TGTGCCAGTAGGAGGCACGCGATGAACACTGAAGCTTTCTTT

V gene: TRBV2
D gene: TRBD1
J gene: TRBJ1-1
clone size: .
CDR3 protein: CASCDTGAAEAFF
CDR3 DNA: TGTGCCAGCTGTGACACAGGGGCAGCTGAAGCTTTCTTT

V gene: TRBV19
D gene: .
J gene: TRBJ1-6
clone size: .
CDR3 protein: CASSIMRTANSPLHF
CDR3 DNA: TGTGCCAGTAGTATAATGAGGACAGCTAATTCACCCCTCCACTTT

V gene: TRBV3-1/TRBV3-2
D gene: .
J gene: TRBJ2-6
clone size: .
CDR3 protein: CASSPTGANVLTF
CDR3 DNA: TGTGCCAGCAGCCCTACTGGGGCCAACGTCCTGACTTTC

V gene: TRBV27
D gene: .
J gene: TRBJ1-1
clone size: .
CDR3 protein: CASSWGVGTEAFF
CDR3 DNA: TGTGCCAGCAGTTGGGGGGTAGGCACTGAAGCTTTCTTT

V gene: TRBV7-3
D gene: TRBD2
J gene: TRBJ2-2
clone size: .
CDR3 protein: CASSSIAGGTGELFF
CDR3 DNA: TGTGCCAGCAGCTCCATAGCGGGAGGAACCGGGGAGCTGTTTTTT

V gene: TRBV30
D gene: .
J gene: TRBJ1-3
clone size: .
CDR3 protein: CACLKAGGNTIYF
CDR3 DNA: TGTGCCTGTCTTAAGGCGGGTGGAAACACCATATATTTT

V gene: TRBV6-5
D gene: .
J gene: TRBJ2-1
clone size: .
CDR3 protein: CASSYDRLVVYNEQFF
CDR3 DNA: TGTGCCAGCAGTTACGACCGACTAGTAGTTTACAATGAGCAGTTCTTC

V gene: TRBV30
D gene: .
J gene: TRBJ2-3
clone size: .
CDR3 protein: CAWSPTYTDTQYF
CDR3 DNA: TGTGCCTGGAGCCCCACCTACACAGATACGCAGTATTTT

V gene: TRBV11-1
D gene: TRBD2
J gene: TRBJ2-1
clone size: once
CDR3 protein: CASRESGGSYNEQFF
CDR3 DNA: TGTGCCAGCAGAGAAAGCGGGGGCTCCTACAATGAGCAGTTCTTC

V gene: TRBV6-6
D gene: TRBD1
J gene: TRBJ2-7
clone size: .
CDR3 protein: CASSYGTGLYEQYF
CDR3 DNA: TGTGCCAGCAGTTACGGGACAGGGCTCTACGAGCAGTACTTC

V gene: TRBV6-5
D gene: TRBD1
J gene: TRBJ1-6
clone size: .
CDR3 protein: CASNPGQGDSPLHF
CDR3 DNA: TGTGCCAGCAACCCGGGACAGGGAGATTCACCCCTCCACTTT

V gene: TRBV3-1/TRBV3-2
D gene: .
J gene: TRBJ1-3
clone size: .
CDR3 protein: CASSLRGFTIYF
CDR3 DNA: TGTGCCAGCAGCCTCAGGGGATTCACCATATATTTT

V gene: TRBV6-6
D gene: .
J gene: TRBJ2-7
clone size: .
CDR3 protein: CASSPLPYEQYF
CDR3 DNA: TGTGCCAGCAGCCCACTTCCCTACGAGCAGTACTTC

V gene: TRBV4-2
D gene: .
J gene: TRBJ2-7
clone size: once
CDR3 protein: CASSQEDRRAYEQYF
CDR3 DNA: TGTGCCAGCAGCCAAGAGGATCGGCGGGCCTACGAGCAGTACTTC

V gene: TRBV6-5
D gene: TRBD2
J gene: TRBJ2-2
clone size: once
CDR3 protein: CASMRELPGELFF
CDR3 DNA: TGTGCCAGCATGCGGGAGTTGCCCGGGGAGCTGTTTTTT

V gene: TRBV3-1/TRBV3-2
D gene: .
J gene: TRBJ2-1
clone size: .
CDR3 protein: CASSQAILAGPTTHSYNEQFF
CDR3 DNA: TGTGCCAGCAGCCAAGCGATTCTGGCGGGGCCCACTACACACTCCTACAATGAGCAGTTCTTC

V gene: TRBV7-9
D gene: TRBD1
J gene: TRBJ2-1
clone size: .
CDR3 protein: CASSFFKGADYNEQFF
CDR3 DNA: TGTGCCAGCAGCTTTTTTAAGGGGGCGGACTACAATGAGCAGTTCTTC

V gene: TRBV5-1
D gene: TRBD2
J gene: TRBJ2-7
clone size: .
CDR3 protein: CASSFTGTSGSYEQYF
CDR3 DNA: TGCGCCAGCAGCTTCACCGGGACTAGCGGGAGTTACGAGCAGTACTTC

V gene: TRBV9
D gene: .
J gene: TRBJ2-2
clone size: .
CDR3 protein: CASSPRTENTGELFF
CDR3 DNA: TGTGCCAGCAGCCCCCGGACAGAGAACACCGGGGAGCTGTTTTTT

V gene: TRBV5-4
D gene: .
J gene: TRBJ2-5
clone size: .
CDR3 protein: CASSDARREETQYF
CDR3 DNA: TGTGCCAGCAGCGATGCCAGGCGTGAAGAGACCCAGTACTTC

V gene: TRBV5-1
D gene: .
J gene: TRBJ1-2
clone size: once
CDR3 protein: CASSEDTSPTYGYTF
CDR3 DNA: TGCGCCAGCAGCGAGGACACAAGCCCGACCTATGGCTACACCTTC

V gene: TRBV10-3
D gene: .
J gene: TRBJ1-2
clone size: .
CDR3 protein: CAISEGKTDHGYTF
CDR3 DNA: TGTGCCATCAGTGAGGGTAAGACAGACCATGGCTACACCTTC

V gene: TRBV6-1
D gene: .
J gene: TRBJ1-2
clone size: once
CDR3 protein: CASSEIEGGYTF
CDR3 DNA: TGTGCCAGCAGTGAAATCGAGGGTGGCTACACCTTC

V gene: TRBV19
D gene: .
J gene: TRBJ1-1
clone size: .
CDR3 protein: CASSIQAGITEAFF
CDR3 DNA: TGTGCCAGTAGTATACAGGCGGGGATCACTGAAGCTTTCTTT

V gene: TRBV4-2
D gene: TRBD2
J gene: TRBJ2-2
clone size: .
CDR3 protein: CASSQAAGRAGELFF
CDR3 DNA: TGTGCCAGCAGCCAAGCGGCCGGGAGGGCCGGGGAGCTGTTTTTT

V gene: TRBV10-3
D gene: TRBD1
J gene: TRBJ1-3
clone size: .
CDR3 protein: CAISESGTGLSPGNTIYF
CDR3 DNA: TGTGCCATCAGTGAGTCGGGGACAGGACTCAGCCCTGGAAACACCATATATTTT

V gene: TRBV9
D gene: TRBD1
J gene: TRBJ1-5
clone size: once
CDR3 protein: CASSQGQGSNQPQHF
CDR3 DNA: TGTGCCAGCAGTCAGGGACAGGGGAGTAACCAGCCCCAGCATTTT

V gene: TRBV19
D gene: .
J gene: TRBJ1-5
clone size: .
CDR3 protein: CASTPNGFSNQPQHF
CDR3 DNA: TGTGCCAGTACCCCAAACGGGTTTAGCAATCAGCCCCAGCATTTT

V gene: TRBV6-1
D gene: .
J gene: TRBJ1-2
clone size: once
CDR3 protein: CASSSSPNYGYTF
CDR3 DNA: TGTGCCAGCAGTTCTAGCCCAAACTATGGCTACACCTTC

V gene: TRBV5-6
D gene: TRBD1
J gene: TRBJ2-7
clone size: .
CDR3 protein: CASSLVGQIYEQYF
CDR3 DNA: TGTGCCAGCAGCTTGGTGGGACAGATCTACGAGCAGTACTTC

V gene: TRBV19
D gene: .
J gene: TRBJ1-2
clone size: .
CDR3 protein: CASKIQGFGGYTF
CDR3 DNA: TGTGCCAGTAAGATACAGGGTTTTGGGGGCTACACCTTC

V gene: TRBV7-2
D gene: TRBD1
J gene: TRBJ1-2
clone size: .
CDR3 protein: CASSLAINRGGYGYTF
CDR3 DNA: TGTGCCAGCAGCTTAGCCATAAACAGGGGAGGCTATGGCTACACCTTC

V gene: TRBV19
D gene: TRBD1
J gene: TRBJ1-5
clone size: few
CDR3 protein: CASRWQGDNQPQHF
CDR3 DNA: TGTGCCAGTAGGTGGCAGGGGGACAATCAGCCCCAGCATTTT

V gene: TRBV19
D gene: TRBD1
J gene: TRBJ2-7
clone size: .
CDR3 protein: CASSKPGQTRTYEQYF
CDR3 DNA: TGTGCCAGTTCGAAACCGGGACAGACAAGAACCTACGAGCAGTACTTC

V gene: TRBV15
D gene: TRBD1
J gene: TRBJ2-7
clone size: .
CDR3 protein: CATSREPGQGRYEQYF
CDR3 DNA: TGTGCCACCAGCAGGGAACCGGGACAGGGGAGGTACGAGCAGTACTTC

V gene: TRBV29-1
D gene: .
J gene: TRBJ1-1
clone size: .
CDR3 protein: CSVDRDIGTEAFF
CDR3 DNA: TGCAGCGTTGACCGGGACATCGGGACTGAAGCTTTCTTT

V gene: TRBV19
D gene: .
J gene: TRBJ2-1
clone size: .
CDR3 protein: CASSNDTYNEQFF
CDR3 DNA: TGTGCCAGTAGTAACGACACCTACAATGAGCAGTTCTTC

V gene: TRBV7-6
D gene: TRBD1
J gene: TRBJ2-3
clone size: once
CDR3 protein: CASSLRDRGSTDTQYF
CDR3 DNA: TGTGCCAGCAGCCTTAGGGACAGGGGTAGCACAGATACGCAGTATTTT

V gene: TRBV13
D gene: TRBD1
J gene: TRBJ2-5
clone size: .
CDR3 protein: CASSLRSGQGFAKETQYF
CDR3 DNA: TGTGCCAGCAGCTTAAGGTCAGGACAGGGGTTTGCGAAAGAGACCCAGTACTTC

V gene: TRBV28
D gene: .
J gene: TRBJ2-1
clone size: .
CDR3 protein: CASSHSPPYNEQFF
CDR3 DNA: TGTGCCAGCAGCCACAGTCCCCCCTACAATGAGCAGTTCTTC

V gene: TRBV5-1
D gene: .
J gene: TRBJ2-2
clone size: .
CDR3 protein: CASSWGVESEQAGELFF
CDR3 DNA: TGCGCCAGCAGCTGGGGAGTAGAATCGGAGCAAGCCGGGGAGCTGTTTTTT